What follows are 5 T cell receptor beta chains derived from one specimen sequenced in a study of T-cell reconstitution after alpha-beta-depleted transplantation in children. TCRbeta library construction was performed incorporating unique molecular identifiers. MiXCR was run by TCRdb on the PCR reads, yielding one entry per CDR3 protein. The profile shows a few hundred thousand distinct CDR3 sequences, approximately 10% of them singletons. The sample was PBMCs from the stem cell graft donor, taken from the stem cell graft. The receptors come from a human donor who donated a stem cell graft to a child with acute lymphoblastic leukemia.

DNA for the CDR3: TGTGCCAGCAGCGTAGACATAGCTGAGACCCAGTACTTC. It codes for CASSVDIAETQYF. The gene calls are TRBV9 and TRBJ2-5; no definite D call. The CDR3 runs 13 residues. V was trimmed by 0 bases and J by 5 bases, leaving 8 bases between them. Germline V gene lookup returns CDR1 SGDLS and CDR2 YYNGEE.

The V gene is TRBV19, the J gene TRBJ2-7; D uncertain. The CDR3 runs to 11 residues. Germline V gene data show CDR1 as LNHDA and CDR2 as SQIVND (reference sequence). The V gene lost 10 bases and the J gene lost 6 bases, with 13 bases spanning the gap. The CDR3 is CATLGRGEQYF. In DNA, the CDR3 is TGTGCCACCCTAGGACGAGGCGAGCAGTACTTC.

The J gene is TRBJ2-7, the V gene TRBV7-8; D is unresolved. The CDR3 sequence is 13 residues long. Trimming took off 4 bases at V and 2 bases at J, with 9 bases between the two ends. Germline V gives CDR1 SGHVS, CDR2 FQNEAQ. In nucleotides, the CDR3 is TGTGCCAGCAGCTACGACTTGCCCTACGAGCAGTACTTC. It specifies CASSYDLPYEQYF.

This clonotype was seen only a few times. The chain uses TRBV29-1 and TRBJ2-6, with TRBD1 matching over 8 bases. Looked up from germline, CDR1 is SQVTM and CDR2 is ANQGSEA. Unmatched junction bases numbered 6, after V lost 1 base and J lost 4 bases. This CDR3 comprises 16 residues. For the CDR3, the DNA is TGCAGCGTTGAAGTCCAGGGGGCGGAAGGGGCCAACGTCCTGACTTTC. Translating it yields CSVEVQGAEGANVLTF.

The table lists this clonotype with many counts. This sequence joins TRBV6-2 or TRBV6-3 and TRBJ2-1; D perhaps matches TRBD2 (6 bases). The CDR3 sequence is 11 residues long. Trimming pared 6 bases from V and 8 bases from J, leaving 8 bases between. Germline V lookup: CDR1 MNHEY, CDR2 SVGEGT. The DNA of the CDR3 is TGTGCCAGCAGAAGGGAGGATGAGCAGTTCTTC. Translation gives CASRREDEQFF.